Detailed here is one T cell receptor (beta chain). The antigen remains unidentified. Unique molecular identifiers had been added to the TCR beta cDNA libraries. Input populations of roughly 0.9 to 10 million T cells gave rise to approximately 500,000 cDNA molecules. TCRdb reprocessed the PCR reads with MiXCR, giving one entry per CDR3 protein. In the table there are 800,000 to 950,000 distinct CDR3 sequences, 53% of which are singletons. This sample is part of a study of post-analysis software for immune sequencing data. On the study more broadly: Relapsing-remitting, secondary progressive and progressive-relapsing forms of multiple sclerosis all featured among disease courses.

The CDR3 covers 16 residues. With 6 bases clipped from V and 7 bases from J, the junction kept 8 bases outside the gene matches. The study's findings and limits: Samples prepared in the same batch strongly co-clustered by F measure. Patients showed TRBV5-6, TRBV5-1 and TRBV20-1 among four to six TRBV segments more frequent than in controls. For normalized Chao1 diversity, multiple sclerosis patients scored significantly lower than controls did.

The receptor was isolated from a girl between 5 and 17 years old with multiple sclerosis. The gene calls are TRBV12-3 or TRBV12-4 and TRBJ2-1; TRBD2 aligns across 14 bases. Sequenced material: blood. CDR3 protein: CASRGTSGSRSNEQFF. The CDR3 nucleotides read TGTGCCAGCAGAGGGACTAGCGGGAGTAGGTCTAATGAGCAGTTCTTC.